A single sample is the source of the 16 T cell receptor beta chains below, sequenced in a study of T cell changes during pregnancy in multiple sclerosis. Some clones are missing from TCRdb's copy, which holds only in-frame ones; the method was immunoSEQ multiplex PCR. The table lists roughly 46,000 clones, 90% to 95% of them singletons, with around 4% in the top ten. Sample: CD8+ T cells from peripheral blood mononuclear cells, taken in the first trimester of pregnancy. The receptors shown here come from a female donor with multiple sclerosis, enrolled in a pregnancy study.

The rearrangement links TRBV9 to TRBJ1-2; 8 nucleotides agree with TRBD1. CDR1 is SGDLS, CDR2 YYNGEE, per germline. CDR3 length: 15 amino acids. The V gene end was trimmed by 4 bases and the J gene end by 5 bases; junction bases not matched to a gene: 10. The CDR3 reads CASSPPTGVGYGYTF. CDR3 in DNA: TGTGCCAGCAGCCCTCCGACAGGGGTTGGGTATGGCTACACCTTC.

The V call is TRBV5-1, the J call TRBJ2-6; 8 bases are shared with TRBD1. The CDR3 covers 19 residues. With 0 bases clipped from V and 0 bases from J, the junction kept 8 bases outside the gene matches. Germline CDR1 SGHRS, CDR2 YFSETQ. DNA for the CDR3: TGCGCCAGCAGCTTGGCCGCGGGACAGGAGTTCTCTGGGGCCAACGTCCTGACTTTC. Its protein is CASSLAAGQEFSGANVLTF.

The V gene is TRBV7-9, the J gene TRBJ2-6, with 9 bases fitting TRBD1. The ends lost 3 bases at V and 1 base at J; junction bases unmatched: 4. Per germline, CDR1 SEHNR and CDR2 FQNEAQ (reference sequence). The CDR3 runs to 17 residues. The CDR3 nucleotides read TGTGCCAGCAGCTTTTCCGGGACAGGGTCTGGGGCCAACGTCCTGACTTTC. This encodes CASSFSGTGSGANVLTF. Full variable domain (missing parts from reference TRBV7-9 and TRBJ2-6): DTGVSQNPRHKITKRGQNVTFRCDPISEHNRLYWYRQTLGQGPEFLTYFQNEAQLEKSRLLSDRFSAERPKGSFSTLEIQRTEQGDSAMYLCASSFSGTGSGANVLTFGAGSRLTVL.

The V call is TRBV2, the J call TRBJ1-1, with D maybe TRBD1 (6 bases). V dropped 4 bases and J dropped 5 bases, with 17 bases sitting between them. The CDR3 covers 15 residues. Germline values: CDR1 SNHLY, CDR2 FYNNEI. The CDR3 reads CASSGAGVSSTEAFF. In DNA form, the CDR3 reads TGTGCCAGCAGTGGGGCAGGGGTCTCCTCGACTGAAGCTTTCTTT.

The gene calls are TRBV7-3 and TRBJ2-1; 9 bases map to TRBD1. Germline lookup yields CDR1 SGHTA and CDR2 FQGTGA. This CDR3 region has 18 residues. Trimming at V came to 5 bases and at J to 3 bases, leaving 14 bases not matched to a gene. Written as DNA, the CDR3 is TGTGCCAGCAGCCCATACCACCGGGACAGGGTGAACTACAATGAGCAGTTCTTC. This encodes CASSPYHRDRVNYNEQFF.

This chain connects TRBV6-6 to TRBJ2-2; D is undetermined. Trimming took 4 bases from V and 5 from J, leaving 8 bases between them. This CDR3 spans 13 amino acids. Germline values: CDR1 MNHNY, CDR2 SVGAGI (reference sequence). The CDR3 loop reads CASSLEWTGELFF. The DNA of the CDR3 is TGTGCCAGCAGTTTAGAGTGGACCGGGGAGCTGTTTTTT.

This chain links TRBV27 with TRBJ1-5; 10 bases are shared with TRBD1. Germline assignment: CDR1 MNHEY and CDR2 SMNVEV (reference sequence). The CDR3 is 14 amino acids. V was pared by 6 bases and J by 4 bases, with 3 bases of the junction left unmatched. DNA for the CDR3: TGTGCCAGCAGACGGACAGGGGGAAATCAGCCCCAGCATTTT. Translated, it gives CASRRTGGNQPQHF.

The genes are TRBV27 and TRBJ1-5, with a possible D match to TRBD1 (6 bases). CDR1 and CDR2 (germline): MNHEY, SMNVEV (reference sequence). There are 16 residues in the CDR3. V was clipped by 5 bases and J by 3 bases, with 17 bases between them. CDR3 nucleotides: TGTGCCAGCAGTCAAGATACAGGGCCGATCAATCAGCCCCAGCATTTT. Protein product: CASSQDTGPINQPQHF.

The chain employs TRBV7-9 and TRBJ2-2, with D possibly matching TRBD2 (6 bases). The germline V and J ends were trimmed by 3 bases and 0 bases, with 11 bases remaining between them. From germline, CDR1 is SEHNR and CDR2 FQNEAQ (reference sequence). The CDR3 totals 16 residues. The CDR3 coding sequence is TGTGCCAGCAGCTTTGAGAGCGGGCCGAACACCGGGGAGCTGTTTTTT. Encoded protein: CASSFESGPNTGELFF.

The genes are TRBV7-9 and TRBJ2-1; D possibly corresponds to TRBD2 (5 bases). V lost 5 bases and J 10 bases, leaving 15 bases between the germline ends. This CDR3 region has 13 residues. Looked up from germline, CDR1 is SEHNR and CDR2 is FQNEAQ (reference sequence). The CDR3 spells CASSGEVGGEQFF. For the CDR3, the DNA is TGTGCCAGCAGCGGAGAGGTTGGAGGAGAGCAGTTCTTC.

The V call is TRBV13, the J call TRBJ2-5; 13 bases line up with TRBD2. J was trimmed by 4 bases and V by 4 bases; bases with no gene match: 3. The CDR3 contains 15 residues. From germline, CDR1 is PRHDT and CDR2 FYEKMQ (reference sequence). CDR3: CASSSWTSGGETQYF. The CDR3 DNA reads TGTGCCAGCAGCTCCTGGACTAGCGGGGGAGAGACCCAGTACTTC.

The rearrangement joins TRBV6-1 to TRBJ2-5; 7 bases agree with TRBD2. Trimming at V came to 0 bases and at J to 4 bases, leaving 11 bases not matched to a gene. The length of the CDR3 is 17 residues. Germline-derived CDR1 and CDR2 are MNHNS and SASEGT. CDR3: CASSEAVGEGNIETQYF. The CDR3 coding sequence is TGTGCCAGCAGTGAAGCCGTGGGGGAGGGAAATATAGAGACCCAGTACTTC.

Only one count was recorded for this clone. This chain uses TRBV27 with TRBJ2-7; 8 bases match TRBD1. V dropped 7 bases and J dropped 0; count of bases not matched to a gene: 8. This CDR3 region has 15 residues. Per the germline V gene, CDR1 is MNHEY and CDR2 is SMNVEV (reference sequence). The CDR3 loop reads CASKSPGQGSYEQYF. The CDR3 region has the DNA TGTGCCAGCAAATCCCCAGGACAGGGCTCCTACGAGCAGTACTTC.

The chain recombines TRBV27 with TRBJ1-5; perhaps TRBD1 as D (6 bases). Trimming cost V 5 bases and J 1 base, with 9 bases left between them. This CDR3 contains 14 residues. Germline V CDR1 and CDR2: MNHEY, SMNVEV (reference sequence). As DNA, the CDR3 is TGTGCCAGCAGTATGGGACAAAGCAATCAGCCCCAGCATTTT. Residues: CASSMGQSNQPQHF.

The chain uses TRBV27 and TRBJ2-3; 12 nucleotides match TRBD2. The CDR3 extends over 16 amino acids. The germline V gene has CDR1 MNHEY and CDR2 SMNVEV (reference sequence). The ends lost 2 bases at V and 4 bases at J; junction bases unmatched: 4. The CDR3 sequence: CASSLLRLAGADTQYF. CDR3 DNA: TGTGCCAGCAGTTTACTTCGACTAGCGGGAGCAGATACGCAGTATTTT.

The chain's CDR3 is CASREAGGYEQFF. The CDR3 DNA is TGCGCCAGCAGGGAGGCAGGGGGCTATGAGCAGTTCTTC. The J gene is TRBJ2-1, the V gene TRBV5-1; 8 nucleotides agree with TRBD1. Trimming cost V 5 bases and J 8 bases; bases outside gene matches: 6. The CDR3 has 13 amino acids. Germline V CDR1 and CDR2: SGHRS, YFSETQ.